The sequence of this T cell receptor beta chain was determined in a study of cytomegalovirus exposure and HLA in healthy donors. Study-wide background: Researchers found that just over 80% of a few hundred genotyped donors fell within the Caucasian-associated ancestry cluster.

CDR1 is SGHVT and CDR2 is SQSDAQ in the germline V gene. V lost 8 bases and J lost 2; bases outside the gene matches: 18. This CDR3 spans 18 amino acids. 60 Vbeta and 13 Jbeta primers were used in PCR. TCRdb's table, derived via immunoSEQ multiplex PCR, lists solely in-frame clones and lacks some. The sample lists over 90,000 clones; around 85% were seen once. This clone came up a few times. This chain connects TRBV7-4 to TRBJ2-7, with 10 bases aligning to TRBD2. Sequencing was carried out using PBMCs. The receptor comes from a middle-aged man in good health and CMV-seropositive. Written as DNA, the CDR3 is TGTGCCAGCCCTCCCACCGCGGGGGGGACTAGCGATACCTACGAGCAGTACTTC. Its protein product is CASPPTAGGTSDTYEQYF.